Reported below is one T cell receptor (beta chain). This clonotype turned up a few times. It has no known antigen specificity. Base qualities are not recorded, but no much larger clone differs from it by a single base. TCR cDNA was synthesized by 5'RACE template switching, through which a universal primer site and unique molecular identifiers were introduced. Priming for cDNA synthesis came from both the TCR alpha and TCR beta constant segments. Two PCR steps were used to amplify libraries, with sample barcodes and sequencing adapters being added in the second step. Libraries were sequenced on Illumina HiSeq 2500 (2x100 bp) or NovaSeq (2x150 bp). From the authors' description of their analysis: Reads were demultiplexed and collapsed into UMI consensus sequences with MIGEC, and V(D)J alignment was performed with MiXCR. Vaccine-responding clonotypes were identified with edgeR using replicate PBMC samples, with FDR below 0.01 and a log2 fold change above 5 up to day 15 being required. CD4 or CD8 identity was assigned to each bulk clonotype according to whether the clonotype was present at higher abundance in the sequenced CD4 repertoire or the sequenced CD8 repertoire. TCRdb reran the public reads through fastp at Q25 and MiXCR, keeping productive beta chains. Each entry merges the rows of one CDR3 protein and shows their most common DNA and genes. TCRdb, rather than the study authors, made the V and J calls. Here the sample has 500,000 to 650,000 distinct CDR3 sequences; 17% occur a single time. 15% to 20% of the sample is in the top ten clones.

This record belongs to a study of T cells after yellow fever vaccination (dated by TCRdb to the late 2010s). For context, the study as a whole: Libraries from fractions with low cell numbers were prepared with the SMART-Seq v4 Ultra Low Input RNA kit. Two healthy male donors, one aged 18 to 30 and one aged 30 to 39 years, were included in the cohort. Blood samples were taken at several timepoints before and after primary and secondary immunization, and bulk PBMC replicates and cell subsets were isolated. To track T-cell clones before and after primary and booster YFV17D yellow fever vaccination, bulk TCR alpha and beta repertoires were sequenced longitudinally. Paper-wide results and their limitations: Because the study included only a couple of donors, the extent to which the findings can be generalized is limited. After the booster, most of the clones that had expanded following primary vaccination were detected again (roughly 96% of CD4 and around 87% of CD8), which suggests that memory was broadly maintained. Compared with the primary T-cell response, the secondary T-cell response was faster but weaker, reaching its peak on day 5 rather than on day 15. Computational filtering was required because FACS-sorted repertoires could contain abundant contaminating clonotypes from the bulk population. A small share of clonotypes was detected in both CD4 and CD8 compartments, with the overlap likely arising from convergent recombination.

From cysteine to phenylalanine, the CDR3 is 17 amino acids long. The only DNA kept is the CDR3, 51 bases in frame from the first base. CDR1 and CDR2, per the germline V gene, are KGHDR and SFDVKD. Relative to germline, V is 5 bases shorter and J is 1 base shorter, with 19 bases between their ends. Read against the paper, the sample's treatment or condition label means: live attenuated yellow fever vaccine strain. At every blood-draw timepoint, two biological replicates of bulk PBMCs were collected. PBMCs were isolated from peripheral blood using a standard Ficoll-Paque protocol. RNA was extracted with TriZol from bulk PBMCs, CD4 and CD8 fractions, and dextramer-positive and dextramer-negative fractions.

The chain couples TRBV24-1 to TRBJ1-2, with TRBD1 tentatively as D gene (5 bases match). The input for sequencing was PBMCs, taken about 5 days after the first yellow fever vaccination. This clonotype was sampled from a man younger than 35 who received the YFV17D yellow fever vaccine. The nucleotide sequence is given as TGTGCCACCAGTGCCTCAGCCCGGGACCCGGATAACTATGGCTACACCTTC. The translation is CATSASARDPDNYGYTF.